Below, 23 T cell receptor beta chains from the same sample are listed, as sequenced in a study of early T cells in non-severe SARS-CoV-2 infection. TCRdb re-called the 5' RACE reads through MiXCR, storing one row per CDR3 protein. In the table there are 40,000 to 60,000 distinct CDR3 sequences, about 10% of which are singletons. The sample consisted of whole blood. The receptor set was obtained from an adult who was a healthcare worker with PCR-confirmed SARS-CoV-2 infection or an uninfected control (not recorded which).

This clonotype appeared many times. The chain couples TRBV18 to TRBJ1-2; D remains unclear. Between the trimmed V and J ends, which lost 3 bases and 8 bases, there was a span of 13 bases. Germline V CDR1 and CDR2: KGHSH, LQKENI. The CDR3 runs to 13 residues. CDR3 in amino acids: CASSPTLQEGYTF. The CDR3 DNA reads as TGTGCCAGCTCACCGACATTGCAAGAGGGCTACACCTTC. Supplemented by reference TRBV18 and TRBJ1-2, the full variable domain reads NAGVMQNPRHLVRRRGQEARLRCSPMKGHSHVYWYRQLPEEGLKFMVYLQKENIIDESGMPKERFSAEFPKEGPSILRIQQVVRGDSAAYFCASSPTLQEGYTFGSGTRLTVV.

The chain couples TRBV7-3 to TRBJ2-1, with D perhaps TRBD1 or TRBD2 (6 bases each). The germline gives CDR1 SGHTA, CDR2 FQGTGA. There are 15 residues in the CDR3. V was shortened by 5 bases and J by 0 bases, with 11 bases between the two germline ends. In nucleotides, the CDR3 is TGTGCCAGCAGCCCGGGGGCGAACTCCTACAATGAGCAGTTCTTC. This translates into CASSPGANSYNEQFF.

This clonotype was picked up a small number of times. The CDR3 nucleotides are TGTGCCAGCAGTTACTCCCCACATAGCACAGATACGCAGTATTTT. Amino acids: CASSYSPHSTDTQYF. The rearrangement uses TRBV6-5 and TRBJ2-3; D is unclear. V was clipped by 0 bases and J by 0 bases, with 7 bases between them. Germline lookup yields CDR1 MNHEY and CDR2 SVGAGI. CDR3 length equals 15 residues.

V is TRBV7-6 and J is TRBJ2-2; 7 nucleotides align to TRBD1. Trimming removed 1 base from V and 2 bases from J; junction bases left unmatched: 4. Germline V CDR1 and CDR2: SGHVS, FNYEAQ. The CDR3 has 16 residues. The CDR3 region is CASSLEGTANTGELFF. DNA of the CDR3: TGTGCCAGCAGCTTAGAGGGGACAGCAAACACCGGGGAGCTGTTTTTT. Filled out from reference TRBV7-6 and TRBJ2-2, the complete variable domain reads GAGVSQSPRYKVTKRGQDVALRCDPISGHVSLYWYRQALGQGPEFLTYFNYEAQQDKSGLPNDRFSAERPEGSISTLTIQRTEQRDSAMYRCASSLEGTANTGELFFGEGSRLTVL.

This clonotype showed up just a few times. This chain links TRBV29-1 with TRBJ2-7; 7 bases agree with TRBD1. The trim removed 6 bases at V and 4 bases at J, leaving 3 bases unmatched. The CDR3 runs 11 residues. Germline V gene data show CDR1 as SQVTM and CDR2 as ANQGSEA. The CDR3 protein is CSVGGPYEQYF. As DNA, the CDR3 is TGCAGCGTAGGGGGCCCGTACGAGCAGTACTTC.

This clonotype was counted between two and nine times. The chain employs TRBV28 and TRBJ2-5; perhaps TRBD2 as D (5 bases). The CDR3 totals 16 residues. CDR1 is MDHEN and CDR2 is SYDVKM in the germline V gene. Trimming removed 6 bases at V and 2 bases at J, with 19 bases between. CDR3 coding DNA: TGTGCCAGCAGCCCCCTCGGGGTGGCAGGACAAGAGACCCAGTACTTC. It is translated as CASSPLGVAGQETQYF.

J is TRBJ2-7 and V is TRBV29-1, with TRBD2 matching 10 bases. The junction had 3 bases not matched to a gene; V was cut back by 4 bases and J by 3 bases. Per the germline V gene, CDR1 is SQVTM and CDR2 is ANQGSEA. The CDR3 covers 13 residues. In DNA, the CDR3 is TGCAGCGTTGCTTCTAGCGGGAGCTACGAGCAGTACTTC. Its translation is CSVASSGSYEQYF.

The chain recombines TRBV24-1 with TRBJ2-1, with TRBD2 identical over 10 bases. From germline, CDR1 is KGHDR and CDR2 SFDVKD. Trimming cost V 5 bases and J 15 bases; bases outside gene matches: 6. The CDR3 is 12 residues long. The CDR3 sequence: CATSASGGAPFF. DNA for the CDR3: TGTGCCACCAGTGCCAGCGGGGGGGCCCCGTTCTTC.

The CDR3 reads CASSLAEKAVAFF. The DNA of the CDR3 is TGTGCCAGCAGTTTAGCGGAGAAGGCCGTAGCTTTCTTT. This rearrangement joins TRBV12-3 or TRBV12-4 to TRBJ1-1; D not certain. V was cut by 0 bases and J by 10 bases, with 12 bases left in between. This CDR3 spans 13 amino acids.

This clonotype was seen ten or more times. The chain employs TRBV6-5 and TRBJ2-3; no definite D call. Germline V gene sequence: CDR1 MNHEY, CDR2 SVGAGI. This CDR3 contains 15 residues. V dropped 2 bases and J dropped 2 bases, with 11 bases sitting between them. CDR3 sequence: CASSYLGSHTDTQYF. The CDR3, as DNA: TGTGCCAGCAGTTACCTGGGCAGCCACACAGATACGCAGTATTTT.

This clonotype was seen a few times. The chain is built from TRBV12-3 or TRBV12-4 and TRBJ1-2; D might be TRBD1 (6 bases). The CDR3 is 13 amino acids. V lost 5 bases and J 3 bases, leaving 10 bases between the germline ends. The CDR3 here is CASSLGADYGYTF. The CDR3 DNA is TGTGCCAGCAGTCTGGGGGCAGACTATGGCTACACCTTC.

The V and J genes are TRBV20-1 and TRBJ2-7; 7 bases match TRBD1. The CDR3 runs 13 residues. Germline CDR1 reads DFQATT; CDR2 reads SNEGSKA (reference sequence). V trimming: 3 bases; J trimming: 2 bases; junction bases outside the gene matches: 4. CDR3 in amino acids: CSARGQSPYEQYF. CDR3 sequence (DNA): TGCAGTGCTAGGGGACAGTCCCCCTACGAGCAGTACTTC.

This clonotype was counted at least ten times. The chain uses TRBV5-1 and TRBJ2-2, with 11 nucleotides matching TRBD2. The CDR3 spans 15 residues. Germline V gene lookup returns CDR1 SGHRS and CDR2 YFSETQ. V was clipped by 1 base and J by 4 bases; unmatched bases: 0. CDR3 nucleotides: TGCGCCAGCAGCTTGACTAGCGGGAGCACCGGGGAGCTGTTTTTT. It translates to CASSLTSGSTGELFF. Based on the CDR3 plus reference TRBV5-1 and TRBJ2-2, the full variable domain is KAGVTQTPRYLIKTRGQQVTLSCSPISGHRSVSWYQQTPGQGLQFLFEYFSETQRNKGNFPGRFSGRQFSNSRSEMNVSTLELGDSALYLCASSLTSGSTGELFFGEGSRLTVL.

This clonotype was observed a few times. The chain employs TRBV18 and TRBJ2-7; D call uncertain. Trimming removed 0 bases at V and 4 bases at J, with 10 bases between. The CDR3 length is 14 residues. CDR1 is KGHSH, CDR2 LQKENI, per germline. The CDR3 nucleotides read TGTGCCAGCTCACCACCAGGGAACCCTTACGAGCAGTACTTC. Encoded protein: CASSPPGNPYEQYF.

This clonotype was recorded at least ten times. The chain combines TRBV4-3 with TRBJ1-3, with 7 positions matching TRBD1. The germline CDR1 and CDR2 sequences are LGHNA and YSLEER. V lost 0 bases, J lost 2 bases, and 4 bases stayed unmatched. This CDR3 contains 16 residues. CDR3 in DNA: TGCGCCAGCAGCCAAGATGGGACAGCAACTGGAAACACCATATATTTT. This codes for CASSQDGTATGNTIYF.

The genes are TRBV6-5 and TRBJ1-5, with 7 bases lining up with TRBD1. CDR3 size: 15 residues. Germline-derived CDR1 and CDR2 are MNHEY and SVGAGI. Germline trimming cut 4 bases from V and 9 bases from J; bases unmatched to any gene: 12. The CDR3 nucleotides read TGTGCCAGCAGTTCGGGGCAGGGGGATCAATGGCCCCAGCATTTT. As protein: CASSSGQGDQWPQHF.

The chain has TRBV7-2 and TRBJ2-7; TRBD2 aligns across 7 bases. With V trimmed by 0 bases and J by 2 bases, 7 bases remained unmatched. CDR3 size: 16 residues. Germline assignment: CDR1 SGHTA and CDR2 FQGNSA. CDR3 sequence reads: CASSLAASGLPYEQYF. The CDR3 DNA is TGTGCCAGCAGCTTAGCTGCTAGCGGTCTCCCCTACGAGCAGTACTTC.

V gene TRBV7-9 combines with J gene TRBJ2-7; either TRBD1 or TRBD2 may supply D (5 bases each). The germline gives CDR1 SEHNR, CDR2 FQNEAQ (reference sequence). The V end was cut by 5 bases, the J end by 1 base, with 15 bases between. CDR3 length: 15 residues. The DNA of the CDR3 is TGTGCCAGCAGCAACGTCCCGGGGCCGTCCTACGAGCAGTACTTC. This gives the protein CASSNVPGPSYEQYF.

This clonotype rates as medium-sized. The chain uses TRBV24-1 and TRBJ2-1; D might be TRBD1 (5 bases). V lost 1 base to trimming and J lost 6 bases, with 18 bases between them. CDR1 KGHDR and CDR2 SFDVKD come from the germline V gene. This CDR3 is built from 17 residues. CDR3 in amino acids: CATSDFLGQGKGNEQFF. The CDR3 coding sequence is TGTGCCACCAGTGATTTCCTGGGGCAGGGTAAAGGCAATGAGCAGTTCTTC.

This clonotype was seen a few times. The chain is built from TRBV29-1 and TRBJ1-1, with D possibly matching TRBD1 (5 bases). The CDR3 has 12 amino acids. Deletions cut 2 bases from V and 5 bases from J, with 9 bases between. The germline CDR1 and CDR2 sequences are SQVTM and ANQGSEA. CDR3 region: CSVERGKTEAFF. The CDR3 DNA follows: TGCAGCGTTGAAAGGGGTAAGACTGAAGCTTTCTTT.

The CDR3 region has the DNA TGCGCCAGCAGCCAAGCGGGGGGATTGAATGAGCAGTTCTTC. It is translated as CASSQAGGLNEQFF. The genes are TRBV4-1 and TRBJ2-1; 7 nucleotides line up with TRBD2. V lost 1 base, J lost 7 bases, and 4 bases stayed unmatched. The germline V gene has CDR1 MGHRA and CDR2 YSYEKL. The CDR3 spans 14 residues.

This clonotype appeared many times. The chain employs TRBV6-2 or TRBV6-3 and TRBJ2-1, with 13 bases matching TRBD2. V trimming: 6 bases; J trimming: 7 bases; junction bases outside the gene matches: 6. This CDR3 spans 15 amino acids. Germline V gene data show CDR1 as MNHEY and CDR2 as SVGEGT. In DNA form, the CDR3 reads TGTGCCAGCAGGGACACTAGCGGGAGGGGGAATGAGCAGTTCTTC. Translation: CASRDTSGRGNEQFF.

This clonotype turned up a few times. The chain couples TRBV19 to TRBJ2-2; D is possibly TRBD1 (6 bases). Germline assignment: CDR1 LNHDA and CDR2 SQIVND (reference sequence). Trimming took 1 base from V and 4 from J, leaving 13 bases between them. The CDR3 extends over 16 amino acids. The CDR3 DNA reads TGTGCCAGTAGTATAGCCCCTGGACAGTCCACCGGGGAGCTGTTTTTT. The encoded protein is CASSIAPGQSTGELFF.